Presented here are 6 T cell receptor beta chains from one specimen sequenced in a study of blood T cells in healthy people across ages. Then a second PCR, running roughly 7 to 11 cycles, was carried out with a sample-barcoded 5' primer and a J-beta primer mix. TCRdb recomputed calls from the 5' RACE reads with MiXCR, one row per CDR3 protein. This sample has roughly 2 million distinct CDR3 sequences, with around 48% found just once. The sample comprised blood. Source of these receptors: a middle-aged woman in good health.

The V gene is TRBV20-1, the J gene TRBJ2-1; TRBD1 agrees at 9 bases. CDR3 length: 11 amino acids. V lost 6 bases and J lost 9; bases outside the gene matches: 3. Per the germline V gene, CDR1 is DFQATT and CDR2 is SNEGSKA (reference sequence). The CDR3 sequence: CSADRGREQFF. The CDR3 DNA reads as TGCAGTGCGGACAGGGGTCGTGAGCAGTTCTTC.

The J gene is TRBJ2-4, the V gene TRBV28, with a possible D match to TRBD1 (6 bases). CDR1 is MDHEN and CDR2 is SYDVKM in the germline V gene. This CDR3 has 15 residues. The V gene lost 2 bases and the J gene lost 3 bases, with 11 bases spanning the gap. The CDR3 DNA reads TGTGCCAGCAGTTTAGCGGGCAGGGGCAAAAACATTCAGTACTTC. Translating gives CASSLAGRGKNIQYF. The full variable domain, rest sourced from reference TRBV28 and TRBJ2-4, is DVKVTQSSRYLVKRTGEKVFLECVQDMDHENMFWYRQDPGLGLRLIYFSYDVKMKEKGDIPEGYSVSREKKERFSLILESASTNQTSMYLCASSLAGRGKNIQYFGAGTRLSVL.

This clonotype was counted a few times. The chain is built from TRBV7-3 and TRBJ2-3; TRBD1 matches at 7 bases. The ends lost 5 bases at V and 1 base at J; junction bases unmatched: 6. The CDR3 consists of 15 residues. Germline CDR1 is SGHTA and CDR2 is FQGTGA. In nucleotides, the CDR3 is TGTGCCAGCAGCACGACCGGGACAGGCACAGATACGCAGTATTTT. Translation gives CASSTTGTGTDTQYF.

V and J are TRBV28 and TRBJ1-2; D gene uncertain. V was clipped by 5 bases and J by 8 bases, with 9 bases between them. This CDR3 spans 11 amino acids. Germline CDR1 MDHEN, CDR2 SYDVKM. Here the CDR3 DNA reads TGTGCCAGCAGTCGACGGGAAGGCTACACCTTC. Protein sequence: CASSRREGYTF.

This clonotype has only a few counts. This chain links TRBV6-2 or TRBV6-3 with TRBJ2-7, with TRBD2 identical over 7 bases. Germline CDR1 reads MNHEY; CDR2 reads SVGEGT. V lost 4 bases to trimming and J lost 4 bases; unmatched junction nucleotides: 10. This CDR3 spans 15 amino acids. The CDR3 protein is CASSSLAIDLYEQYF. Written as DNA, the CDR3 is TGTGCCAGCAGTTCACTAGCGATTGATCTGTACGAGCAGTACTTC.

Turning to this clonotype: A read error is possible here, since a much larger clone lies one base away. The gene calls are TRBV14 and TRBJ2-1; D uncertain. There are 11 residues in the CDR3. Trimming took 3 bases from V and 13 from J, leaving 10 bases between them. Looked up from germline, CDR1 is SGHDN and CDR2 is FVKESK. The CDR3 region has the DNA TGTGCCAGCAGCCATGCAGAGACCCAGTTCTTC. Protein: CASSHAETQFF. Drawing the rest from reference TRBV14 and TRBJ2-1, the complete variable domain is EAGVTQFPSHSVIEKGQTVTLRCDPISGHDNLYWYRRVMGKEIKFLLHFVKESKQDESGMPNNRFLAERTGGTYSTLKVQPAELEDSGVYFCASSHAETQFFGPGTRLTVL.